Given below is one T cell receptor (beta chain) in context. This sample was included in a study of technical replicates of blood from a handful of donors. Sequencing used immunoSEQ multiplex PCR; TCRdb keeps in-frame clones, though not all of them. This table holds over 65,000 clones, 95% to 98% found once. The CDR3 consists of 12 residues. CDR1 is KGHSH, CDR2 LQKENI, per germline. The V gene lost 3 bases and the J gene lost 3 bases, with 6 bases spanning the gap. Sequenced input: T cells isolated from PBMCs. The sequence came from a human donor in good health. The rearrangement links TRBV18 to TRBJ2-7; D gene ambiguous. The CDR3 DNA is TGTGCCAGCTCACCTAATAACTACGAGCAGTACTTC. Its protein is CASSPNNYEQYF.